These 9 T cell receptor beta chains originate from one sample sequenced in a study of CXCR3-negative and CXCR3-positive naive CD8 T cells. Libraries were UMI-labeled 5' RACE TRB cDNA. TCRdb derives one entry per CDR3 protein from the 5' RACE reads, leaving out DNA. The repertoire table contains 45,000 to 65,000 distinct CDR3 sequences. The sequenced material came from naive CXCR3- CD8+ T cells from blood. Subset defined: CD45RO-CCR7+CD27+CD95- naive CD8+ T cells lacking CXCR3 (TNR3-). These receptors came from a human donor in good health. Some clones in this sample may be carry-over from other donors' samples.

The V call is TRBV20-1, the J call TRBJ2-5; TCRdb selects TRBD1, and the lack of DNA leaves this call unchecked. CDR3 length equals 15 residues. CDR1 DFQATT and CDR2 SNEGSKA come from the germline V gene (reference sequence). The CDR3 spells CSASRDRGLPVGQYF.

This clonotype registers medium-sized by frequency. This chain links TRBV29-1 with TRBJ2-5; TCRdb's D gene call, TRBD2, goes unchecked for lack of DNA. The CDR3 is made up of 16 amino acids. Germline V gene sequence: CDR1 SQVTM, CDR2 ANQGSEA. CDR3 sequence reads: CSVESLAGLGGETQYF.

The V and J genes are TRBV2 and TRBJ2-2; with no DNA, the TCRdb D assignment of TRBD1 cannot be verified. Germline CDR1 SNHLY, CDR2 FYNNEI. This CDR3 has 14 amino acids. The CDR3 loop is CASSDWGSTGELFF.

The V gene is TRBV29-1, the J gene TRBJ2-3; the D gene TCRdb calls, TRBD1, cannot be checked with no DNA. The CDR3 consists of 12 residues. Germline CDR1 reads SQVTM; CDR2 reads ANQGSEA. The CDR3 sequence is CSVQGRTDTQYF.

The chain couples TRBV5-5 to TRBJ2-7; without DNA, the TCRdb call of TRBD2 cannot be checked. Germline V lookup: CDR1 SGHKS, CDR2 YYEKEE (reference sequence). There are 14 residues in the CDR3. CDR3 region: CASRLREMEYEQYF.

The rearrangement links TRBV7-8 to TRBJ2-3; the TRBD2 assignment by TCRdb is unverifiable without DNA. This CDR3 comprises 19 residues. Germline V gene sequence: CDR1 SGHVS, CDR2 FQNEAQ. CDR3 protein: CASSPKALGTSGNTDTQYF.

This chain links TRBV29-1 with TRBJ1-2; lacking DNA, the TRBD1 call made by TCRdb goes unchecked. Germline CDR1 SQVTM, CDR2 ANQGSEA. CDR3 size: 13 residues. The CDR3 sequence: CSVAGGETDGYTF. Looking up the rest from reference TRBV29-1 and TRBJ1-2 gives the full variable domain: SAVISQKPSRDICQRGTSLTIQCQVDSQVTMMFWYRQQPGQSLTLIATANQGSEATYESGFVIDKFPISRPNLTFSTLTVSNMSPEDSSIYLCSVAGGETDGYTFGSGTRLTVV.

The V and J genes are TRBV29-1 and TRBJ2-7; TCRdb's D gene call, TRBD1, goes unchecked for lack of DNA. The CDR3 is made up of 13 amino acids. Germline V gene lookup returns CDR1 SQVTM and CDR2 ANQGSEA. This CDR3 reads CSVGDREYYEQYF.

V gene TRBV5-1 combines with J gene TRBJ2-7; TCRdb outputs TRBD2, but without DNA this stays unchecked. Germline V gene data show CDR1 as SGHRS and CDR2 as YFSETQ. The CDR3 is made up of 17 amino acids. This CDR3 reads CASSPEASGSSRYEQYF. Full variable domain (missing parts from reference TRBV5-1 and TRBJ2-7): KAGVTQTPRYLIKTRGQQVTLSCSPISGHRSVSWYQQTPGQGLQFLFEYFSETQRNKGNFPGRFSGRQFSNSRSEMNVSTLELGDSALYLCASSPEASGSSRYEQYFGPGTRLTVT.